What follows are 10 T cell receptor beta chains derived from one specimen sequenced in a study of CD8 T cells in Susac syndrome. cDNA came from around 0.54 to 1 ug RNA primed by random hexamers. TCRdb itself ran the immunoSEQ multiplex PCR reads through MiXCR, one entry per CDR3 protein. The sample records more than 200,000 distinct CDR3 sequences, 80% to 95% being singletons. Sequencing input: CD8+ T cells from PBMCs. The receptors here all came from a human donor with multiple sclerosis.

This clonotype occurred a few times. This chain connects TRBV4-1 to TRBJ1-2, with TRBD1 as a possible D gene (5 bases). The V gene lost 3 bases and the J gene lost 8 bases, with 16 bases spanning the gap. The CDR3 is 14 amino acids. Germline V gives CDR1 MGHRA, CDR2 YSYEKL. The CDR3 DNA reads as TGCGCCAGCAGCCAGCCCCAGGGAGAGGACGGCTACACCTTC. It yields the protein CASSQPQGEDGYTF.

The rearrangement joins TRBV10-3 to TRBJ2-4; D unclear. The CDR3 sequence is 12 residues long. Per germline, CDR1 ENHRY and CDR2 SYGVKD. Between the trimmed V and J ends, which lost 3 bases and 7 bases, there was a span of 7 bases. The CDR3 DNA reads TGTGCCATCAGTGATGGTGGGAACATTCAGTACTTC. Encoded protein: CAISDGGNIQYF.

This rearrangement joins TRBV11-2 to TRBJ1-1; D ambiguous. CDR3 length: 14 amino acids. V lost 5 bases and J lost 3, with 13 bases in between. Germline V CDR1 and CDR2: SGHAT, FQNNGV. Here the CDR3 DNA reads TGTGCCAGCAGCACCTTTTTAGGGCACACTGAAGCTTTCTTT. Its translation is CASSTFLGHTEAFF.

This clonotype is labeled medium-sized (0.01 to 0.1%). The CDR3 nucleotides are TGTGCCAGCAGCTCCGTCGCGAGGGCGCGCTACGAGCAGTACTTC. Protein: CASSSVARARYEQYF. This chain joins TRBV7-8 and TRBJ2-7; a possible D gene is TRBD2 (5 bases). Trimming left V 4 bases short and J 3 bases short, with 16 bases between. From germline, CDR1 is SGHVS and CDR2 FQNEAQ. The CDR3 runs 15 residues.

The J gene is TRBJ1-5, the V gene TRBV7-6; the D gene is possibly TRBD1 (5 bases). The length of the CDR3 is 16 residues. With 1 base removed from V and 7 bases from J, the gap between germline ends came to 17 bases. Germline CDR1 is SGHVS and CDR2 is FNYEAQ. The CDR3 DNA is TGTGCCAGCAGCTTAGGAGGAGGGGCAGACGGGCAGCCCCAGCATTTT. Translated: CASSLGGGADGQPQHF.

The CDR3 DNA sequence: TGTGCCAGCAGTTCCACCGACAGGGTAGGACTGAACACTGAAGCTTTCTTT. It specifies CASSSTDRVGLNTEAFF. The V gene is TRBV12-3 or TRBV12-4, the J gene TRBJ1-1; the match to TRBD1 covers 7 bases. Unmatched junction bases numbered 11, after V lost 4 bases and J lost 0 bases. The CDR3 is made up of 17 amino acids.

The chain is built from TRBV9 and TRBJ2-1, with D perhaps TRBD1 (6 bases). The germline V gene has CDR1 SGDLS and CDR2 YYNGEE. This CDR3 has 15 amino acids. The V gene lost 0 bases and the J gene lost 8 bases, with 15 bases spanning the gap. The chain's CDR3 is CASSVDRRGYDEQFF. The CDR3 DNA follows: TGTGCCAGCAGCGTAGACCGTAGGGGGTACGATGAGCAGTTCTTC. The full variable domain, rest sourced from reference TRBV9 and TRBJ2-1, is DSGVTQTPKHLITATGQRVTLRCSPRSGDLSVYWYQQSLDQGLQFLIQYYNGEERAKGNILERFSAQQFPDLHSELNLSSLELGDSALYFCASSVDRRGYDEQFFGPGTRLTVL.

The chain joins TRBV12-3 or TRBV12-4 to TRBJ2-2, with D hard to call. CDR3 length equals 17 residues. V shed 5 bases and J shed 4 bases, with 20 bases lying between them. The CDR3 here is CASSPHPPRAPTGELFF. The DNA for the CDR3 is TGTGCCAGCAGTCCACACCCTCCCCGAGCCCCCACCGGGGAGCTGTTTTTT.

This chain links TRBV30 with TRBJ2-3; 7 bases fit TRBD2. V shed 0 bases, J shed 6 bases, and the junction held 9 bases outside the gene matches. CDR1 and CDR2 (germline): GTSNPN, SVGIG (reference sequence). The CDR3 spans 15 residues. The CDR3 here is CAWSVPSGPTDTQYF. The CDR3 DNA follows: TGTGCCTGGAGTGTCCCTAGCGGCCCCACGGATACGCAGTATTTT.

The rearrangement links TRBV4-1 to TRBJ2-5, with D possibly TRBD1 on 7 matching bases. With 7 bases removed from V and 3 bases from J, the gap between germline ends came to 18 bases. Germline V lookup: CDR1 MGHRA, CDR2 YSYEKL. The CDR3 is made up of 15 amino acids. The CDR3 DNA is TGCGCCAGCACCCCGAGAGGCAGGGGGGAAGAGACCCAGTACTTC. This gives the protein CASTPRGRGEETQYF.